A selection of T cell receptor beta chains follows, all from one sample in a study of CD8 T cells in Susac syndrome. TCRdb fed the immunoSEQ multiplex PCR reads into MiXCR, producing one record per CDR3 protein. In the table there are roughly 190,000 distinct CDR3 sequences, around 90% of which are singletons. The sample was CD4+ T cells from PBMCs. These receptors all come from a human donor with Susac syndrome. CDR3s include the opening cysteine and the closing phenylalanine or tryptophan. A D gene is named only where the DNA matches it firmly. Clone sizes are given selectively: once, few, many, or a class where the clone is expanded.

>TRBJ2-7|TRBD1|once|TRBV7-6
CASSLALGQGYEQYF
TGTGCCAGCAGCTTAGCCCTAGGACAGGGCTACGAGCAGTACTTC
>TRBJ2-3|TRBD1|NA|TRBV20-1
CSGWDRDTDTQYF
TGCAGTGGCTGGGACAGGGACACAGATACGCAGTATTTT
>TRBJ2-7|TRBD2|NA|TRBV19
CASSILAGPYEQYF
TGTGCCAGTAGTATACTAGCGGGGCCATACGAGCAGTACTTC
>TRBJ1-1|NA|NA|TRBV3-1
CASSQVARNTEAFF
TGTGCCAGCAGCCAAGTTGCCAGGAACACTGAAGCTTTCTTT
>TRBJ1-1|NA|NA|TRBV20-1
CSAGNVRRGATEAFF
TGCAGTGCCGGGAACGTTAGGAGGGGTGCCACTGAAGCTTTCTTT
>TRBJ2-1|TRBD2|NA|TRBV28
CASSLTSGRGSDEQFF
TGTGCCAGCAGTTTGACTAGCGGGAGAGGTTCAGATGAGCAGTTCTTC
>TRBJ2-7|TRBD2|NA|TRBV7-9
CASSSGLGGYEQYF
TGTGCCAGCAGCTCGGGACTAGGGGGCTACGAGCAGTACTTC
>TRBJ2-1|NA|NA|TRBV2
CASSEEGSSYNEQFF
TGTGCCAGCAGTGAGGAGGGAAGCTCCTACAATGAGCAGTTCTTC
>TRBJ2-1|NA|NA|TRBV7-3
CASSKRGGLKGFEQFF
TGTGCCAGCAGCAAGAGGGGGGGACTCAAGGGGTTCGAGCAGTTCTTC
>TRBJ2-3|TRBD2|NA|TRBV5-1
CASSLSETSGLTQYF
TGCGCCAGCAGCTTGAGTGAGACTAGCGGGCTTACGCAGTATTTT
>TRBJ2-3|TRBD2|NA|TRBV20-1
CSAWTSGGFLDTQYF
TGCAGTGCTTGGACTAGCGGGGGGTTCCTGGATACGCAGTATTTT
>TRBJ1-1|TRBD1|NA|TRBV20-1
CSARTNRDSPNQSRTEAFF
TGCAGTGCTAGAACTAACCGGGACAGTCCCAATCAAAGTAGGACTGAAGCTTTCTTT
>TRBJ1-1|TRBD1|NA|TRBV30
CAWKRTGEVSAFF
TGTGCCTGGAAACGGACAGGGGAGGTTTCGGCTTTCTTT